The 3 T cell receptor beta chains below were found in one sample sequenced in a study of control samples from healthy donors and cancer patients (dated by TCRdb to about 2020). The protocol used for the library was the immunoSEQ multiplex PCR assay. TCRdb provides this immuneACCESS table in a form limited to in-frame rearrangements. Some clones are lacking; in checked studies, under half of them reflect an unresolved V gene, and why the rest are absent is not known. For this sample there are about 130,000 clones; about 95% appear just once. The top ten clones comprise 3.5% to 4% of the sample. Sequencing was carried out using blood. These receptors were obtained from a man in his thirties or forties in good health.

This chain uses TRBV5-6 with TRBJ2-5; D is possibly TRBD2 (5 bases). CDR1 and CDR2 from the germline V gene are SGHDT and YYEEEE. The CDR3 covers 15 residues. Trimming removed 0 bases at V and 2 bases at J, with 11 bases between. In DNA form, the CDR3 reads TGTGCCAGCAGCTTGGGAAGAGGACTGCAAGAGACCCAGTACTTC. Translating gives CASSLGRGLQETQYF.

V and J are TRBV28 and TRBJ1-2, with D unresolved. This CDR3 is 15 amino acids long. The V end lost 3 bases, the J end lost 5 bases, and 16 bases lay between the germline ends. CDR1 and CDR2 (germline): MDHEN, SYDVKM. CDR3 nucleotide sequence: TGTGCCAGCAGTTTCGGTATGGGATTAGGGTATGGCTACACCTTC. Protein: CASSFGMGLGYGYTF.

The rearrangement uses TRBV28 and TRBJ1-3; no clear D gene. Germline CDR1 and CDR2: MDHEN and SYDVKM. Trimming shortened V by 3 bases and J by 2 bases, and 8 bases separated the two germline ends. This CDR3 is 14 amino acids long. The DNA for the CDR3 is TGTGCCAGCAGTTTCCATGGGGCTGGAAACACCATATATTTT. Protein sequence: CASSFHGAGNTIYF.